Presented here are 8 T cell receptor beta chains from one specimen sequenced in a study of blood T cell repertoires in COVID-19. The table came from immunoSEQ multiplex PCR; TCRdb's copy has only in-frame clones and leaves some out. The sample has some 150,000 clones, around 83% seen once. Sequencing was carried out using peripheral blood. The receptors derive from a man aged 40-50 years with acute or convalescent COVID-19.

This chain connects TRBV7-2 to TRBJ1-4; 9 bases fit TRBD1. The V segment lost 2 bases and the J segment 8 bases; nucleotides outside the gene matches: 6. Germline V gene data show CDR1 as SGHTA and CDR2 as FQGNSA. The CDR3 length is 15 residues. The CDR3 here is CASSLIRTGVEKLFF. CDR3 DNA: TGTGCCAGCAGCTTAATACGGACAGGGGTAGAAAAACTGTTTTTT. Full variable domain (rest looked up from reference TRBV7-2 and TRBJ1-4): GAGVSQSPSNKVTEKGKDVELRCDPISGHTALYWYRQSLGQGLEFLIYFQGNSAPDKSGLPSDRFSAERTGGSVSTLTIQRTQQEDSAVYLCASSLIRTGVEKLFFGSGTQLSVL.

This sequence joins TRBV9 and TRBJ2-2; 8 bases agree with TRBD2. The trim removed 4 bases at V and 5 bases at J, leaving 7 bases unmatched. The CDR3 length is 15 residues. From germline, CDR1 is SGDLS and CDR2 YYNGEE. CDR3 coding DNA: TGTGCCAGCAGCTTCAGCGGGGGCGCAACCGGGGAGCTGTTTTTT. Translation gives CASSFSGGATGELFF.

The chain couples TRBV19 to TRBJ1-5; a possible D gene is TRBD1 (6 bases). V shed 5 bases and J shed 0 bases, with 14 bases lying between them. The CDR3 length is 16 residues. Germline loops: CDR1 LNHDA, CDR2 SQIVND (reference sequence). The CDR3 region has the DNA TGTGCCAGTAGTCCGCAAAGGGGGTATAGCAATCAGCCCCAGCATTTT. Translating gives CASSPQRGYSNQPQHF.

This chain uses TRBV18 with TRBJ1-2; TRBD1 might be the D (5 bases). The germline V gene encodes CDR1 KGHSH and CDR2 LQKENI. V lost 2 bases and J lost 5, with 15 bases in between. This CDR3 comprises 15 residues. In DNA form, the CDR3 reads TGTGCCAGCTCACCAGCCTCAGGGTTCGGGTATGGCTACACCTTC. Translation gives CASSPASGFGYGYTF.

The chain combines TRBV7-2 with TRBJ2-7, with a tentative D call TRBD1 (6 bases). Germline values: CDR1 SGHTA, CDR2 FQGNSA. V shed 3 bases and J shed 8 bases, with 11 bases lying between them. This CDR3 has 12 residues. The CDR3, as DNA: TGTGCCAGCAGCTTTGAGAGGGGGAAGCAGTACTTC. It yields the protein CASSFERGKQYF. The full variable domain, in which reference TRBV7-2 and TRBJ2-7 provide the parts outside the CDR3, is GAGVSQSPSNKVTEKGKDVELRCDPISGHTALYWYRQSLGQGLEFLIYFQGNSAPDKSGLPSDRFSAERTGGSVSTLTIQRTQQEDSAVYLCASSFERGKQYFGPGTRLTVT.

V and J are TRBV5-1 and TRBJ2-2; 8 bases line up with TRBD1. Per germline, CDR1 SGHRS and CDR2 YFSETQ. The CDR3 has 15 amino acids. The J segment lost 4 bases and the V segment lost 0 bases, leaving 2 bases of the junction unmatched. For the CDR3, the DNA is TGCGCCAGCAGCTTGGACAGGGGGTCCACCGGGGAGCTGTTTTTT. Translation gives CASSLDRGSTGELFF.

The rearrangement joins TRBV19 to TRBJ1-6; D is unclear. The CDR3 length is 14 residues. Per germline, CDR1 LNHDA and CDR2 SQIVND (reference sequence). With 3 bases removed from V and 4 bases from J, the gap between germline ends came to 7 bases. In nucleotides, the CDR3 is TGTGCCAGTAGTATTGTAGATTATAATTCACCCCTCCACTTT. Residues: CASSIVDYNSPLHF. Filled out from reference TRBV19 and TRBJ1-6, the complete variable domain reads DGGITQSPKYLFRKEGQNVTLSCEQNLNHDAMYWYRQDPGQGLRLIYYSQIVNDFQKGDIAEGYSVSREKKESFPLTVTSAQKNPTAFYLCASSIVDYNSPLHFGNGTRLTVT.

As to this clone: The same CDR3 can be traced to other DNA sequences in this sample. The genes are TRBV2 and TRBJ2-1; D not certain. Deletions cut 4 bases from V and 6 bases from J, with 7 bases between. Germline assignment: CDR1 SNHLY and CDR2 FYNNEI. The CDR3 totals 12 residues. The CDR3 protein is CASSGLVNEQFF. Written as DNA, the CDR3 is TGTGCCAGCAGTGGTCTAGTCAATGAGCAGTTCTTC.